The present T cell receptor beta chain was sequenced within a study of blood T cell repertoires in COVID-19. Study details: Samples representing acute and convalescent COVID-19 were sourced from the United States, Italy and Spain. T cells, B-cell-depleted T cells, or PBMCs supplied cDNA or gDNA.

The CDR3 has 15 amino acids. V shed 3 bases and J 5 bases; nucleotides not matched to a gene: 10. Germline V gene lookup returns CDR1 WNHNN and CDR2 SYGVQD (reference sequence). Profiling relied on immunoSEQ multiplex PCR, and the TCRdb table lists in-frame clones only, not all of them. The sample includes 140,000 or so clones, roughly three quarters of them seen just once. Sequencing was done on a sample of peripheral blood. The receptor comes from a man aged 50 to 60 with active or convalescent COVID-19. V and J are TRBV10-1 and TRBJ2-7; 7 bases are a match to TRBD1. CDR3 in amino acids: CASSDRDRVWDEQYF. The CDR3 nucleotides read TGCGCCAGCAGTGACCGAGACAGGGTCTGGGACGAGCAGTACTTC.